This T cell receptor (beta chain) was documented in a study of T cells in narcolepsy. General study points: Autoreactive HCRT-specific and TRIB2-specific clonotypes were marked in same-patient CSF-versus-blood CD4+ comparisons.

About this clone itself: What it binds is unknown.

Sequencing used immunoSEQ multiplex PCR; TCRdb keeps in-frame clones, though not all of them. Here the sample spans 30,000 to 40,000 clones, roughly 86% being singletons. In germline, CDR1 is SGHDT, CDR2 YYEEEE. V lost 1 base and J lost 4; bases outside the gene matches: 3. This CDR3 has 15 residues. The sequenced material came from memory (CD45RA-) CD4+ T cells from blood. The gene calls are TRBV5-6 and TRBJ2-5, with TRBD2 identical over 11 bases. This sequence was found in a human donor in good health. CDR3 sequence (DNA): TGTGCCAGCAGCTTGTTAGCGGGGGGGCGAGAGACCCAGTACTTC. As protein: CASSLLAGGRETQYF.